The clone carrying this T cell receptor (beta chain) was observed a handful of times. The V and J ends lost 4 bases and 3 bases respectively, with 10 bases between them. The CDR3 covers 13 residues. CDR1 is SNHLY, CDR2 FYNNEI, per germline. This entry belongs to a study of blood T cell repertoires in COVID-19. Study in general: Acute and convalescent COVID-19 samples came from the United States, Italy and Spain. PBMCs, B-cell-depleted T cells, or T cells provided the cDNA or gDNA that made up the material.

Assay used: immunoSEQ multiplex PCR; TCRdb lists only in-frame clones, some missing. The repertoire holds about 87,000 clones, with roughly 80% as singletons. The sequencing input was peripheral blood. The clonotype originates from a woman aged 80 or over with active or convalescent COVID-19. The chain links TRBV2 to TRBJ2-7; perhaps TRBD2 as D (6 bases). The CDR3 coding sequence is TGTGCCAGCAGTGGCCTAGCGATCTACGAGCAGTACTTC. Its translation is CASSGLAIYEQYF.